This T cell receptor beta chain was found in a study of cytomegalovirus exposure and HLA in healthy donors. General study results and limits: Fewer N-insertions than the roughly 600-donor mean were reportedly shown by an Asian-associated ancestry cluster in a later analysis.

Vbeta (60) and Jbeta (13) primers were used in the PCR. Some clones are missing from TCRdb's copy, which holds only in-frame ones; the method was immunoSEQ multiplex PCR. The sample lists roughly 110,000 clones; around three quarters were seen once. Regarding this clone: Antigen specificity is unknown.

The ends lost 2 bases at V and 7 bases at J; junction bases unmatched: 6. Germline CDR1 and CDR2: SGHTS and YDEGEE. There are 15 residues in the CDR3. The sequenced sample was PBMCs. The genes are TRBV5-8 and TRBJ1-4, with 9 bases matching TRBD1. The clonotype was recovered from a boy between 10 and 17 years old in good health and CMV-seronegative. Written as DNA, the CDR3 is TGTGCCAGCAGCTTACAGGGGGCGCGATCTGAAAAACTGTTTTTT. Its protein product is CASSLQGARSEKLFF. Looking up the rest from reference TRBV5-8 and TRBJ1-4 gives the full variable domain: EAGVTQSPTHLIKTRGQQATLRCSPISGHTSVYWYQQALGLGLQFLLWYDEGEERNRGNFPPRFSGRQFPNYSSELNVNALELEDSALYLCASSLQGARSEKLFFGSGTQLSVL.